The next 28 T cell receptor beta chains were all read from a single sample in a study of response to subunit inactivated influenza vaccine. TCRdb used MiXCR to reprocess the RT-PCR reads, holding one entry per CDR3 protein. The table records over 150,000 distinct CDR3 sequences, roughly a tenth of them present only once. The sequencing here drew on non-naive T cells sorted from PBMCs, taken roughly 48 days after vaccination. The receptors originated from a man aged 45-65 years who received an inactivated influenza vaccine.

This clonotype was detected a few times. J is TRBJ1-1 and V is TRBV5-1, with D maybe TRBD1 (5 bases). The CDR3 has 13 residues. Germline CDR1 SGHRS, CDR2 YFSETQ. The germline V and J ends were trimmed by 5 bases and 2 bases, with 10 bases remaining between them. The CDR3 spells CASRQEINTEAFF. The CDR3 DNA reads TGCGCCAGCAGACAGGAGATAAACACTGAAGCTTTCTTT.

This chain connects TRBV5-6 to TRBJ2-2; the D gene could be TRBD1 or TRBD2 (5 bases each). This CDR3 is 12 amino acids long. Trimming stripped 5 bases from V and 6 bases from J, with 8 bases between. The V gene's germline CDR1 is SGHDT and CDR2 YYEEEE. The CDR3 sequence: CASRWGPGELFF. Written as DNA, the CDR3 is TGTGCCAGCAGGTGGGGACCCGGGGAGCTGTTTTTT.

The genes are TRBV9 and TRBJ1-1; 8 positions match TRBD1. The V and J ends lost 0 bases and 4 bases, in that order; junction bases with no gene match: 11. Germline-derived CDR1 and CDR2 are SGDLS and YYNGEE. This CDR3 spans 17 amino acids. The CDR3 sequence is CASSVVAGGPMGTEAFF. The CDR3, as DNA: TGTGCCAGCAGCGTAGTGGCAGGGGGCCCTATGGGCACTGAAGCTTTCTTT.

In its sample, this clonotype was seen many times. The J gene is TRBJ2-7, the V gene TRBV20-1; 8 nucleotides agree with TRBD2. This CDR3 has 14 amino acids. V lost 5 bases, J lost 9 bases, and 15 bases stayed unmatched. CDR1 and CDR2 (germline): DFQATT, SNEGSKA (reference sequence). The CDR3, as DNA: TGCAGTGCTCAACCCCCGGGACTAGTTCTCCGGCAGTACTTC. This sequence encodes CSAQPPGLVLRQYF.

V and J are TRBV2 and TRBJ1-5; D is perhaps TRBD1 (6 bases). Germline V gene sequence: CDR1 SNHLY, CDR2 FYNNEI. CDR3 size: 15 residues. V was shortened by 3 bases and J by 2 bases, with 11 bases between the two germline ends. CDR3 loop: CASSELSGGNQPQHF. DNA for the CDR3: TGTGCCAGCAGTGAGCTCTCAGGGGGCAATCAGCCCCAGCATTTT.

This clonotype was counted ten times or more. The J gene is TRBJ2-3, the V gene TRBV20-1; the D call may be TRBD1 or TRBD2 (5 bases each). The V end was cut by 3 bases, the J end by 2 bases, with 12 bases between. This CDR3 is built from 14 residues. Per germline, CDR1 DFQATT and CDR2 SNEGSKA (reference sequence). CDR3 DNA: TGCAGTGCTAGGCCCTCCGGGGCCACAGATACGCAGTATTTT. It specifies CSARPSGATDTQYF.

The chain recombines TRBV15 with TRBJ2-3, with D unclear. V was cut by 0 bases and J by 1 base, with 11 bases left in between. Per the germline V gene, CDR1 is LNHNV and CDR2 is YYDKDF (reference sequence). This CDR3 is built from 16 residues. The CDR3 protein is CATSREGSVGTDTQYF. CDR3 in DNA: TGTGCCACCAGCAGAGAGGGCAGCGTGGGCACAGATACGCAGTATTTT.

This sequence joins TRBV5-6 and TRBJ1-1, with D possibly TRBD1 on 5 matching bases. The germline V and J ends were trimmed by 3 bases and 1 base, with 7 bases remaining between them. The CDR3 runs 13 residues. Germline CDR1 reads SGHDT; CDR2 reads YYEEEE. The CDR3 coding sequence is TGTGCCAGCAGCTACGGGGCGAACACTGAAGCTTTCTTT. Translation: CASSYGANTEAFF.

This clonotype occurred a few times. This CDR3 reads CASSGARGGDTEAFF. In DNA form, the CDR3 reads TGTGCCAGCAGCGGAGCCCGGGGCGGGGACACTGAAGCTTTCTTT. The chain uses TRBV9 and TRBJ1-1; a weak D match, TRBD1 (5 bases). V was cut by 3 bases and J by 3 bases, with 15 bases left in between. Germline-derived CDR1 and CDR2 are SGDLS and YYNGEE. The CDR3 covers 15 residues. Full variable domain (rest looked up from reference TRBV9 and TRBJ1-1): DSGVTQTPKHLITATGQRVTLRCSPRSGDLSVYWYQQSLDQGLQFLIQYYNGEERAKGNILERFSAQQFPDLHSELNLSSLELGDSALYFCASSGARGGDTEAFFGQGTRLTVV.

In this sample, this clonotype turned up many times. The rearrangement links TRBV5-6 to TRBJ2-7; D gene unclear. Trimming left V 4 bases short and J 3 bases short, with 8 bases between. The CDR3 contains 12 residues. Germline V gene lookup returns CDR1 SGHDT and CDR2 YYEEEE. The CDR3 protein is CASSPGSYEQYF. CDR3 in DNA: TGTGCCAGCAGCCCGGGCAGCTACGAGCAGTACTTC. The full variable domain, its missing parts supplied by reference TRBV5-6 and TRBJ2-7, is DAGVTQSPTHLIKTRGQQVTLRCSPKSGHDTVSWYQQALGQGPQFIFQYYEEEERQRGNFPDRFSGHQFPNYSSELNVNALLLGDSALYLCASSPGSYEQYFGPGTRLTVT.

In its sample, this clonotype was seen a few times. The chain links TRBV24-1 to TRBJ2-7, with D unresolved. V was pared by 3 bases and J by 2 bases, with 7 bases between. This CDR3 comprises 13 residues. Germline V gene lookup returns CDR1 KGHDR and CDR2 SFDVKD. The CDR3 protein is CATSDGPAYEQYF. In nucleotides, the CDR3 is TGTGCCACCAGTGATGGTCCAGCCTACGAGCAGTACTTC.

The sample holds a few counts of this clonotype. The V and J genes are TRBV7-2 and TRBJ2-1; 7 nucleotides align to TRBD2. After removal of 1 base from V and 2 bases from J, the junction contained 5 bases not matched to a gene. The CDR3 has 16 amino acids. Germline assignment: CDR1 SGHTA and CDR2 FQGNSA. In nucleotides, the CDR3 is TGTGCCAGCAGCTTAGACGGGGGGACTACCTACAATGAGCAGTTCTTC. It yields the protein CASSLDGGTTYNEQFF.

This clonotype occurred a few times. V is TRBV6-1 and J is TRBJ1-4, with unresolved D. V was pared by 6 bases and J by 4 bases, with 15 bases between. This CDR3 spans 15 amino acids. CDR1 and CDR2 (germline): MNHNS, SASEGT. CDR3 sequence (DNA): TGTGCCAGCAGACCCCCAGGAGGTCTTAATGAAAAACTGTTTTTT. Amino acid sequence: CASRPPGGLNEKLFF.

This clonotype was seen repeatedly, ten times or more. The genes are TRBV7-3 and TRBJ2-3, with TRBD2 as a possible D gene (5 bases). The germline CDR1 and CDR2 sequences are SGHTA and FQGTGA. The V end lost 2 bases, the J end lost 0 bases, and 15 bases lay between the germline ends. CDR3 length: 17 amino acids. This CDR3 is CASSLGVGASSTDTQYF. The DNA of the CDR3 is TGTGCCAGCAGCTTAGGTGTGGGAGCCTCAAGCACAGATACGCAGTATTTT. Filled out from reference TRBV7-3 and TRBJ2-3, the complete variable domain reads GAGVSQTPSNKVTEKGKYVELRCDPISGHTALYWYRQSLGQGPEFLIYFQGTGAADDSGLPNDRFFAVRPEGSVSTLKIQRTERGDSAVYLCASSLGVGASSTDTQYFGPGTRLTVL.

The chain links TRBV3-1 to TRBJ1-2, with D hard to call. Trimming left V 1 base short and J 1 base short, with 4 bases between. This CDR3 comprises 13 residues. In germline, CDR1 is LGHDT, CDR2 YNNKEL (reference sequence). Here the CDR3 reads CASSQGFNYGYTF. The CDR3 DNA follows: TGTGCCAGCAGCCAAGGGTTTAACTATGGCTACACCTTC.

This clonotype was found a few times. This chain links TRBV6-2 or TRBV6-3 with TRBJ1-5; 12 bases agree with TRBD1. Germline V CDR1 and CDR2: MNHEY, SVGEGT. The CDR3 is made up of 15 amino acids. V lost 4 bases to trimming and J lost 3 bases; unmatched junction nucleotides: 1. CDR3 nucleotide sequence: TGTGCCAGCAGTTCGGGACAGGGGGCCAATCAGCCCCAGCATTTT. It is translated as CASSSGQGANQPQHF.

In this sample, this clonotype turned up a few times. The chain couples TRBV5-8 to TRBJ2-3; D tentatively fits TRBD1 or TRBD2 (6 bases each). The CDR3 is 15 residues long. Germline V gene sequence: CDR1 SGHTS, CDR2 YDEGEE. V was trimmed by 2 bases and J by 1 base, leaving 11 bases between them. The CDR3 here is CASSFGGLGTDTQYF. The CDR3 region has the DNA TGTGCCAGCAGCTTTGGGGGGCTTGGCACAGATACGCAGTATTTT.

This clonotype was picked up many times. The CDR3 coding sequence is TGTGCCAGCAGCTTAAGCGTGGGACAGGGTTACGAGCAGTACTTC. The encoded protein is CASSLSVGQGYEQYF. This chain connects TRBV7-2 to TRBJ2-7; 9 bases agree with TRBD1. The trim removed 2 bases at V and 4 bases at J, leaving 6 bases unmatched. The V gene's germline CDR1 is SGHTA and CDR2 FQGNSA. This CDR3 comprises 15 residues.

The CDR3 sequence: CASSSIGKTDTQYF. The DNA for the CDR3 is TGTGCCAGCAGCAGTATAGGGAAAACAGATACGCAGTATTTT. The rearrangement uses TRBV5-4 and TRBJ2-3; D unresolved. The germline V and J ends were trimmed by 4 bases and 3 bases, with 12 bases remaining between them. There are 14 residues in the CDR3. Germline V gives CDR1 SGHNT, CDR2 YYREEE (reference sequence).

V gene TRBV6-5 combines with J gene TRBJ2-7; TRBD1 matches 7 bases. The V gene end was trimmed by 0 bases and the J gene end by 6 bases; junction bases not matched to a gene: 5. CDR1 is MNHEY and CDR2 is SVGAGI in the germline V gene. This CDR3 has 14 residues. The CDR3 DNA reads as TGTGCCAGCAGTTACTCCCGGGCAGGGGGCGAGCAGTACTTC. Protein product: CASSYSRAGGEQYF.

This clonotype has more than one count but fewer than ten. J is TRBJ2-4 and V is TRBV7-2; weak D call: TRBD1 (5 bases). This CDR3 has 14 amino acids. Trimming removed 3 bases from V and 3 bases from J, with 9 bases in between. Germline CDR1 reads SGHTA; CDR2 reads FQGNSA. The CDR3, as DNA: TGTGCCAGCAGCTTTTGGCAGGGCAAAAACATTCAGTACTTC. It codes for CASSFWQGKNIQYF.

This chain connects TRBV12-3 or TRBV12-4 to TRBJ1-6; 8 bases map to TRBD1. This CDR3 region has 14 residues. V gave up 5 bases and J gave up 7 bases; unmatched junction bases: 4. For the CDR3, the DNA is TGTGCCAGCAGTCAGACAGGGGAAAATTCACCCCTCCACTTT. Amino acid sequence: CASSQTGENSPLHF.

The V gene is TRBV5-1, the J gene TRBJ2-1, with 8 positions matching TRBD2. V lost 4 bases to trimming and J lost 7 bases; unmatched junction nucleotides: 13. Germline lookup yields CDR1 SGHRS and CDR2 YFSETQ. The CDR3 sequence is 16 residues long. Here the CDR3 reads CASSAQIGGARNEQFF. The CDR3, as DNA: TGCGCCAGCAGCGCCCAGATCGGGGGGGCACGAAATGAGCAGTTCTTC.

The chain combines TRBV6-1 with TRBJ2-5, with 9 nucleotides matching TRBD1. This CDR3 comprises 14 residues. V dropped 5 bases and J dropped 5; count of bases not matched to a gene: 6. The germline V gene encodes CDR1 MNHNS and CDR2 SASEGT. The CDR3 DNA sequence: TGTGCCAGCAGTCGGACAGGGGAAGGCGAGACCCAGTACTTC. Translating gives CASSRTGEGETQYF.

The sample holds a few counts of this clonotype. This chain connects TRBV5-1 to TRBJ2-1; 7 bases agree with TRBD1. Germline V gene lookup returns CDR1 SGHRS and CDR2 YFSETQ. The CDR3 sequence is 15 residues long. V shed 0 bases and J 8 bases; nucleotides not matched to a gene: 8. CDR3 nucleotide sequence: TGCGCCAGCAGCTTGGGTGCCTTAACAGGGGATGAGCAGTTCTTC. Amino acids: CASSLGALTGDEQFF.

CDR3 amino acids: CASSLGGGVNQPQHF. The DNA for the CDR3 is TGTGCCAGCAGTTTGGGAGGGGGTGTCAATCAGCCCCAGCATTTT. The chain is built from TRBV12-3 or TRBV12-4 and TRBJ1-5, with D possibly TRBD1 on 6 matching bases. This CDR3 has 15 residues. Trimming cost V 3 bases and J 3 bases, with 12 bases left between them.

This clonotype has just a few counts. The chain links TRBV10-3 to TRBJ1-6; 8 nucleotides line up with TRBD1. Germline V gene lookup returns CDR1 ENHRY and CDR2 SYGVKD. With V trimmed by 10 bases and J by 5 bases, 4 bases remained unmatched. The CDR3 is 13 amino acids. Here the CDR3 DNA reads TGTGCCACCAGGACAGGGAATAATTCACCCCTCCACTTT. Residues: CATRTGNNSPLHF.

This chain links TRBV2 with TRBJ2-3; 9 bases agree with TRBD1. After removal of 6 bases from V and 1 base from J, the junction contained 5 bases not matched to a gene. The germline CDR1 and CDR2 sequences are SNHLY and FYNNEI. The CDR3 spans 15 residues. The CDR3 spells CASRGQGSRTDTQYF. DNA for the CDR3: TGTGCCAGCAGGGGACAGGGTTCACGCACAGATACGCAGTATTTT.